A single sample is the source of the 16 T cell receptor beta chains below, sequenced in a study of T cell responses to AZD1222 COVID-19 vaccine. Clones were read by immunoSEQ multiplex PCR, and TCRdb kept only the in-frame ones, dropping some. Among more than 95,000 clones listed, around 89% were seen once. Sequenced here: peripheral blood, sampled on day 0 of AZD1222 vaccination. Every receptor here comes from an adult in good health.

V usage is TRBV7-2 and J usage is TRBJ2-4, with 11 nucleotides matching TRBD2. V was clipped by 5 bases and J by 3 bases; unmatched bases: 6. This CDR3 comprises 16 residues. Germline loops: CDR1 SGHTA, CDR2 FQGNSA. CDR3 nucleotides: TGTGCCAGCAGCCTTAGCGGGAGGGCCCTCAAAAACATTCAGTACTTC. The encoded protein is CASSLSGRALKNIQYF.

The chain uses TRBV5-4 and TRBJ2-1; 8 bases map to TRBD2. The V gene end was trimmed by 1 base and the J gene end by 5 bases; junction bases not matched to a gene: 5. This CDR3 spans 15 amino acids. Germline V gives CDR1 SGHNT, CDR2 YYREEE (reference sequence). CDR3 sequence: CASSLMIAGNNEQFF. DNA for the CDR3: TGTGCCAGCAGCTTGATGATAGCGGGGAACAATGAGCAGTTCTTC.

In its sample, this clone was seen once. This chain links TRBV4-3 with TRBJ1-2; 8 bases fit TRBD1. The trim removed 0 bases at V and 4 bases at J, leaving 10 bases unmatched. The CDR3 covers 17 residues. In germline, CDR1 is LGHNA, CDR2 YSLEER. CDR3: CASSQDNPGGAIYGYTF. CDR3 nucleotides: TGCGCCAGCAGCCAAGATAACCCAGGGGGCGCGATCTATGGCTACACCTTC.

The CDR3 is CASSPDSTNTEAFF. The CDR3 coding sequence is TGCGCCAGCAGCCCGGACAGCACCAACACTGAAGCTTTCTTT. The chain links TRBV10-1 to TRBJ1-1, with a possible D match to TRBD1 (6 bases). The germline V gene encodes CDR1 WNHNN and CDR2 SYGVQD (reference sequence). With 6 bases removed from V and 2 bases from J, the gap between germline ends came to 13 bases. This CDR3 is 14 amino acids long.

This chain joins TRBV19 and TRBJ1-3; D is ambiguous. Germline V lookup: CDR1 LNHDA, CDR2 SQIVND (reference sequence). V was pared by 0 bases and J by 4 bases, with 13 bases between. This CDR3 has 16 residues. The CDR3 sequence: CASSIEATDGGNTIYF. The CDR3 nucleotides read TGTGCCAGTAGTATAGAGGCTACGGATGGGGGAAACACCATATATTTT.

This rearrangement joins TRBV2 to TRBJ2-3; TRBD2 agrees at 8 bases. Germline lookup yields CDR1 SNHLY and CDR2 FYNNEI. J was trimmed by 0 bases and V by 6 bases; bases with no gene match: 8. The CDR3 runs 16 residues. The CDR3 loop is CASSARGLVSTDTQYF. CDR3 DNA sequence: TGTGCCAGCAGCGCCCGGGGACTAGTTAGCACAGATACGCAGTATTTT.

A note on this clone: Different DNA sequences within this sample yield the same CDR3. This chain joins TRBV28 and TRBJ1-5; D remains ambiguous. V was pared by 3 bases and J by 6 bases, with 6 bases between. CDR1 is MDHEN and CDR2 is SYDVKM in the germline V gene. The CDR3 is 12 residues long. As DNA, the CDR3 is TGTGCCAGCAGTTTGACGGGTCAGCCCCAGCATTTT. Translation: CASSLTGQPQHF.

CDR3: CAWNPQPGTGNTIYF. The CDR3, as DNA: TGTGCCTGGAACCCTCAACCGGGGACTGGAAACACCATATATTTT. The chain links TRBV30 to TRBJ1-3; D remains unclear. This CDR3 is built from 15 residues. Trimming shortened V by 4 bases and J by 2 bases, and 15 bases separated the two germline ends. The V gene's germline CDR1 is GTSNPN and CDR2 SVGIG (reference sequence).

V is TRBV5-1 and J is TRBJ1-1; D not certain. V lost 2 bases, J lost 4 bases, and 9 bases lay in between. The CDR3 sequence is 13 residues long. CDR1 and CDR2 (germline): SGHRS, YFSETQ. DNA for the CDR3: TGCGCCAGCAGCTTAATAATTAGCACTGAAGCTTTCTTT. Amino acids: CASSLIISTEAFF.

CDR3 protein: CASSRSGIDNEQFF. The CDR3 nucleotides are TGTGCCAGCAGTCGTAGCGGGATTGACAATGAGCAGTTCTTC. The rearrangement uses TRBV27 and TRBJ2-1, with 8 positions matching TRBD2. V lost 5 bases to trimming and J lost 5 bases; unmatched junction nucleotides: 5. The CDR3 covers 14 residues. Germline CDR1 and CDR2: MNHEY and SMNVEV (reference sequence).

The chain couples TRBV12-3 or TRBV12-4 to TRBJ1-1; maybe TRBD1 (6 bases). The ends were cut back, 6 bases at V and 11 bases at J, with 19 bases in the middle. This CDR3 has 13 amino acids. CDR3: CASSPGGPREAFF. In DNA form, the CDR3 reads TGTGCCAGCAGCCCTGGGGGCCCAAGGGAGGCTTTCTTT.

This chain connects TRBV7-2 to TRBJ1-1; the match to TRBD1 covers 7 bases. CDR1 and CDR2 (germline): SGHTA, FQGNSA. The CDR3 totals 15 residues. The trim removed 2 bases at V and 2 bases at J, leaving 5 bases unmatched. The CDR3 DNA reads TGTGCCAGCAGCTTACGACAGGGACCTAACACTGAAGCTTTCTTT. This sequence encodes CASSLRQGPNTEAFF.

V is TRBV24-1 and J is TRBJ2-2, with TRBD2 matching 10 bases. The CDR3 length is 15 residues. Looked up from germline, CDR1 is KGHDR and CDR2 is SFDVKD. J gave up 4 bases and V 8 bases, and 6 bases lay outside the gene matches. CDR3 sequence reads: CATNSGRSITGELFF. The DNA of the CDR3 is TGTGCCACCAATAGCGGGAGGTCGATCACCGGGGAGCTGTTTTTT.

This rearrangement joins TRBV24-1 to TRBJ2-3; the D gene is possibly TRBD1 (5 bases). V was cut by 6 bases and J by 2 bases, with 8 bases left in between. The CDR3 contains 13 residues. Germline CDR1 and CDR2: KGHDR and SFDVKD. CDR3 amino acids: CATSKGSTDTQYF. For the CDR3, the DNA is TGTGCCACCAGTAAGGGGTCCACAGATACGCAGTATTTT.

J is TRBJ2-7 and V is TRBV7-2; either TRBD1 or TRBD2 may fit D (5 bases each). Germline V gives CDR1 SGHTA, CDR2 FQGNSA. Trimming took 3 bases from V and 4 from J, leaving 13 bases between them. The CDR3 spans 14 residues. The DNA for the CDR3 is TGTGCCAGCAGCTTCGGGACCCGGGGATACGAGCAGTACTTC. Translation: CASSFGTRGYEQYF.

A word on this clone: The junction departs from the called germline gene at one end, perhaps through a read error. CDR3 in amino acids: CASRYLPGSSYNEQFF. In DNA form, the CDR3 reads TGTGCCAGCAGATACTTACCCGGGAGCTCCTACAATGAGCAGTTCTTC. The gene calls are TRBV6-5 and TRBJ2-1; D might be TRBD2 (6 bases). The V gene's germline CDR1 is MNHEY and CDR2 SVGAGI. This CDR3 has 16 residues.